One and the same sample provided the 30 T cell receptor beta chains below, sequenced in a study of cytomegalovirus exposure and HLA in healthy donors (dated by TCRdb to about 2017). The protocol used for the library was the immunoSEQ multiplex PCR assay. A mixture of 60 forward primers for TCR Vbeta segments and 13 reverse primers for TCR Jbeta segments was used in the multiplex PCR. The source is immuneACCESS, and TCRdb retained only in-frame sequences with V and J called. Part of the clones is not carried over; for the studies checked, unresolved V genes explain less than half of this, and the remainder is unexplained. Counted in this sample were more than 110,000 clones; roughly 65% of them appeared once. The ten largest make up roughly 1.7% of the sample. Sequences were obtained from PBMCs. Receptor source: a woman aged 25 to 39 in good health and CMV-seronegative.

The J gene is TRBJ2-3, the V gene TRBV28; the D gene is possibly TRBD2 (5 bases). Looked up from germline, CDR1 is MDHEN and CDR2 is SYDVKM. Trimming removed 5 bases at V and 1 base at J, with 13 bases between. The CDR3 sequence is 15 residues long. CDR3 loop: CASSPYFGGTDTQYF. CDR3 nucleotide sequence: TGTGCCAGCAGTCCATACTTCGGGGGCACAGATACGCAGTATTTT. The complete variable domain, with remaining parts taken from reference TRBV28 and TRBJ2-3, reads DVKVTQSSRYLVKRTGEKVFLECVQDMDHENMFWYRQDPGLGLRLIYFSYDVKMKEKGDIPEGYSVSREKKERFSLILESASTNQTSMYLCASSPYFGGTDTQYFGPGTRLTVL.

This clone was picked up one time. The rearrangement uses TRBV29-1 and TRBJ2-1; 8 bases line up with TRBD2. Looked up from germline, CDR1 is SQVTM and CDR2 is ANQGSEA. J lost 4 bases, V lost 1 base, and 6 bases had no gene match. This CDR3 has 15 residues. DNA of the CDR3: TGCAGCGTTGAAGGGAGCGGGAGTAGGTACAATGAGCAGTTCTTC. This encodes CSVEGSGSRYNEQFF.

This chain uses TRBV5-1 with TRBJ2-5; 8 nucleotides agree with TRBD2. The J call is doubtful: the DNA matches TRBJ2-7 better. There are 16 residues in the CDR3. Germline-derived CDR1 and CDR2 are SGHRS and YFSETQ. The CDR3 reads CASSSGISGATYEQYF. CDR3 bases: TGCGCCAGCAGCTCGGGGATTAGCGGGGCCACCTACGAGCAGTACTTC.

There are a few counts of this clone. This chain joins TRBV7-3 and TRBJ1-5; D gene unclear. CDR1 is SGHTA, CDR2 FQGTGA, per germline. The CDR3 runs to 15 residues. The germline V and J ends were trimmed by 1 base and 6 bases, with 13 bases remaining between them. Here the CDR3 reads CASSLRVRGSQPQHF. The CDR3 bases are TGTGCCAGCAGCTTAAGGGTCCGGGGATCTCAGCCCCAGCATTTT.

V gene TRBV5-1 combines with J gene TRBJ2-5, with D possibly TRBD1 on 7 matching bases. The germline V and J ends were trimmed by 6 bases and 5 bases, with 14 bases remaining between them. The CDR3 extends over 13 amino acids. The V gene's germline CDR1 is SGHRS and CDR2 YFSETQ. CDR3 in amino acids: CASTTRGEETQYF. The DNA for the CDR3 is TGCGCCAGCACCACCAGGGGGGAGGAGACCCAGTACTTC.

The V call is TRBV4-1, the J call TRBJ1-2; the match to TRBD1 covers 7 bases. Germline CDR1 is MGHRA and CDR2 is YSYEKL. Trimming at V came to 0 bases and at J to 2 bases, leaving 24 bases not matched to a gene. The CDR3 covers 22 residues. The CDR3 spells CASSQEPDRTGGLLRRNYGYTF. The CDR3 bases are TGCGCCAGCAGCCAAGAACCGGATCGGACAGGAGGATTGTTGCGGCGAAACTATGGCTACACCTTC.

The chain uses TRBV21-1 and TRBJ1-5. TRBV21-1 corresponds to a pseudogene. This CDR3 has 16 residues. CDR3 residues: CASSARLPLWNQPQHF. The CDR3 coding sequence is TGTGCCAGCAGCGCCCGACTCCCGCTCTGGAATCAGCCCCAGCATTTT.

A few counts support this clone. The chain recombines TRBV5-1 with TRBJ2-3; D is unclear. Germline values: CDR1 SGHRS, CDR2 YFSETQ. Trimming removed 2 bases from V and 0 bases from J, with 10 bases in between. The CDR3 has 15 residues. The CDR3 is CASSFDSQSTDTQYF. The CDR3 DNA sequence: TGCGCCAGCAGCTTTGATAGCCAGAGCACAGATACGCAGTATTTT.

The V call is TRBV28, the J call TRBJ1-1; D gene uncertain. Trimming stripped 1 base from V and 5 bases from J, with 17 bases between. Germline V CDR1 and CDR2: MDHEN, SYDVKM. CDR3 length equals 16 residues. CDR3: CASSLSPGPRGTEAFF. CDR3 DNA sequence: TGTGCCAGCAGTTTATCTCCAGGTCCCCGAGGGACTGAAGCTTTCTTT.

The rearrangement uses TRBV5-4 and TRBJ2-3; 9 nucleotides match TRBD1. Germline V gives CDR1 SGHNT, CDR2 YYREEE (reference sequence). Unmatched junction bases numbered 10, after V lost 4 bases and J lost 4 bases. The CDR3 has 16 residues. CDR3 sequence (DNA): TGTGCCAGCAGCCCCTCATGGACAGGGGTAGCAGATACGCAGTATTTT. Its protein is CASSPSWTGVADTQYF. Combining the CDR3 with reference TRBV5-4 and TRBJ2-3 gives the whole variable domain ETGVTQSPTHLIKTRGQQVTLRCSSQSGHNTVSWYQQALGQGPQFIFQYYREEENGRGNFPPRFSGLQFPNYSSELNVNALELDDSALYLCASSPSWTGVADTQYFGPGTRLTVL.

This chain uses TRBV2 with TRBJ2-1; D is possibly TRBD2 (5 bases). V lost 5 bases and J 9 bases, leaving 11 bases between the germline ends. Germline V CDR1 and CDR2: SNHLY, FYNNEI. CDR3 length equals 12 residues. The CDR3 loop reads CASSYTRGEQFF. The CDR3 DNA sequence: TGTGCCAGCAGTTATACTAGAGGTGAGCAGTTCTTC.

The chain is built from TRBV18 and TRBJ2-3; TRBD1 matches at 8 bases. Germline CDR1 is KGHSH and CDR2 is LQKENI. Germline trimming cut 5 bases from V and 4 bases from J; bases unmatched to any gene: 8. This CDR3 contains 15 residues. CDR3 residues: CASSSLGQGADTQYF. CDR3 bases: TGTGCCAGCTCATCGCTCGGACAGGGAGCAGATACGCAGTATTTT.

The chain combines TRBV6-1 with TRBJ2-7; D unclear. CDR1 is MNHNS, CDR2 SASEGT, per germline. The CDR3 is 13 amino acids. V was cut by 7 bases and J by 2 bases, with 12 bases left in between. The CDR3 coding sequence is TGTGCCAGCAATGGGCGCCTGACCTACGAGCAGTACGTC. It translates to CASNGRLTYEQYV.

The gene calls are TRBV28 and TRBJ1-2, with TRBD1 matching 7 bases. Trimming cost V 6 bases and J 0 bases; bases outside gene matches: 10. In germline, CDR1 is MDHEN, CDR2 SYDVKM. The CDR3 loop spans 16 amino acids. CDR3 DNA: TGTGCCAGCAGCCGTCCGGACAGGCGAGCTAACTATGGCTACACCTTC. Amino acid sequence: CASSRPDRRANYGYTF.

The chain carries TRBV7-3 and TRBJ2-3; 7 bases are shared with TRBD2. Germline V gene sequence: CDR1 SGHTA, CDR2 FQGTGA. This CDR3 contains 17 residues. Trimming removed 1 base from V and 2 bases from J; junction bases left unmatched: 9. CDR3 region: CASSLNGDRLATDTQYF. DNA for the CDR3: TGTGCCAGCAGCTTAAACGGCGACCGACTAGCCACAGATACGCAGTATTTT.

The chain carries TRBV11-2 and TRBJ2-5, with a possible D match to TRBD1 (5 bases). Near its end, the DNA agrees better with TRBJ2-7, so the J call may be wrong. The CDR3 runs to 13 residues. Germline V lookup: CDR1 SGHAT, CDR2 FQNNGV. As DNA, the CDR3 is TGTGCCAGCACCCTCCCAGGGTCCTACGAGCAGTACTTC. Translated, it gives CASTLPGSYEQYF.

The CDR3 loop reads CASRPSTGNSPLHF. The CDR3 nucleotides read TGCGCCAGCAGACCTTCGACAGGGAATTCACCCCTCCACTTT. The chain is built from TRBV10-2 and TRBJ1-6; 7 bases map to TRBD1. Germline trimming cut 6 bases from V and 7 bases from J; bases unmatched to any gene: 6. The CDR3 spans 14 residues. Germline V gene sequence: CDR1 WSHSY, CDR2 SAAADI.

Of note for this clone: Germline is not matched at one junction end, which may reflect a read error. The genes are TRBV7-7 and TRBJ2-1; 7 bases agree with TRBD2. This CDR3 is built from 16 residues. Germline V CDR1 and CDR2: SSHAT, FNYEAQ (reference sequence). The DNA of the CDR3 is TGTGCTAGCAGCTTAAGTATAAGCGGGAAGGACAATGAGCAGTTCTTC. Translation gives CASSLSISGKDNEQFF.

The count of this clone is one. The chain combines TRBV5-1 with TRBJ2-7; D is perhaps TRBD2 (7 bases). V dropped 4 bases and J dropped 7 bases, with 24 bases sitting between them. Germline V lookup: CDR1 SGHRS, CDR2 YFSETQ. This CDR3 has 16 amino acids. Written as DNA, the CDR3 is TGCGCCAGCAGCGGGGGGGCGGCCTACCAGGGTACGGAGCAGTACTTC. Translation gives CASSGGAAYQGTEQYF.

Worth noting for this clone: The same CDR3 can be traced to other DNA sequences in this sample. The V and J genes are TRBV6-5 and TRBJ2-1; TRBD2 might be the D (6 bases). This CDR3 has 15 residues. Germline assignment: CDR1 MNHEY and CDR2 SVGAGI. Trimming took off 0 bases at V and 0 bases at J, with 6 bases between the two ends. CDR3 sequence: CASSYSSGSYNEQFF. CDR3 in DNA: TGTGCCAGCAGTTACTCTAGCGGCTCCTACAATGAGCAGTTCTTC.

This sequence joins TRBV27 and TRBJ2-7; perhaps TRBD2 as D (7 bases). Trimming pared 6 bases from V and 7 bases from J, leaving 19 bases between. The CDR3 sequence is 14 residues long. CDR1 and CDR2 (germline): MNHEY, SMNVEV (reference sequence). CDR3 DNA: TGTGCCAGCAGGGGGGCGGGAGTAGTAGGGGAGCAGTACTTC. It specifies CASRGAGVVGEQYF.

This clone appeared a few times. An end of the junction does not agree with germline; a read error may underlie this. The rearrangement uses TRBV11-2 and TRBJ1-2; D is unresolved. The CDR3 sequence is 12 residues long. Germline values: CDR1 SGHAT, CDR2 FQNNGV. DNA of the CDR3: TGTGCCAGCAGCTCGATACAACACCAGATTGCCTTC. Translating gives CASSSIQHQIAF. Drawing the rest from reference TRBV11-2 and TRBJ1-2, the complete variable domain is EAGVAQSPRYKIIEKRQSVAFWCNPISGHATLYWYQQILGQGPKLLIQFQNNGVVDDSQLPKDRFSAERLKGVDSTLKIQPAKLEDSAVYLCASSSIQHQIAFGSGTRLTVV.

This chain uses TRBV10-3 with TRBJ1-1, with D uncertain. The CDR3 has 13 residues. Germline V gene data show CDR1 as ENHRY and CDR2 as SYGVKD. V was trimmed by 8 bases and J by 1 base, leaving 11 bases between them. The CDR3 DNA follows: TGTGCCATCGTTAAGCATGAGAACACTGAAGCTTTCTTT. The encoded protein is CAIVKHENTEAFF.

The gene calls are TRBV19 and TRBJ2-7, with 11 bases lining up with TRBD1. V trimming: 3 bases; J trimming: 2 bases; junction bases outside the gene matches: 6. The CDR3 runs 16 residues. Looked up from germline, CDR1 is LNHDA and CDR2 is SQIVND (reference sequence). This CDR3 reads CASSILRTGGTYEQYF. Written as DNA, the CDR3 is TGTGCCAGTAGTATCCTCCGGACAGGGGGCACCTACGAGCAGTACTTC.

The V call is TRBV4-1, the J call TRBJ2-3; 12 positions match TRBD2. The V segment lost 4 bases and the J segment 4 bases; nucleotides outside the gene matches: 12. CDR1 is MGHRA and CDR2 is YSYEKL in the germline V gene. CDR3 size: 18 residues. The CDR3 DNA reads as TGCGCCAGCAGCCGCAGTCTAGCGGGAGGGATTGATGCAGATACGCAGTATTTT. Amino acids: CASSRSLAGGIDADTQYF.

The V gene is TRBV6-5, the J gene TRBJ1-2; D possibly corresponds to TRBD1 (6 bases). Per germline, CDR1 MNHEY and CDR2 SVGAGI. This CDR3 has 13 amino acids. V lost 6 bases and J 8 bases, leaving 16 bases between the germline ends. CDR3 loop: CASRLGQPHGYTF. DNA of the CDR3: TGTGCCAGCAGATTAGGACAGCCTCACGGCTACACCTTC.

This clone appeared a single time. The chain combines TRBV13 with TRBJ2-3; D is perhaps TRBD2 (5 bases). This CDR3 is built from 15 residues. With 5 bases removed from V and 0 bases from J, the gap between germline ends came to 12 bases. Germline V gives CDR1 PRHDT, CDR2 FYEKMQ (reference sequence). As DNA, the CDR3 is TGTGCCAGCAGCCCTTTAGCGTCTAGCACAGATACGCAGTATTTT. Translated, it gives CASSPLASSTDTQYF.

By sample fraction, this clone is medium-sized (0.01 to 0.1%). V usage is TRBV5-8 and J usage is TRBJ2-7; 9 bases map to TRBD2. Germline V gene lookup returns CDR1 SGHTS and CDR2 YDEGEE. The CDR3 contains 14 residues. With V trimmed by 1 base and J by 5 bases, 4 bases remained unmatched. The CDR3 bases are TGTGCCAGCAGCTTGCTAGCGGGAAGAAACGAGCAGTACTTC. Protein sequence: CASSLLAGRNEQYF.

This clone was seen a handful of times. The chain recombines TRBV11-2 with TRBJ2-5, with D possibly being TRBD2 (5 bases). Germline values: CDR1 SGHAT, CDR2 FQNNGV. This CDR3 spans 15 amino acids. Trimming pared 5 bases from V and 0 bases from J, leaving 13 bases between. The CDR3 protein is CASSALLRDQETQYF. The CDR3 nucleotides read TGTGCCAGCAGCGCCTTGTTGCGGGACCAAGAGACCCAGTACTTC. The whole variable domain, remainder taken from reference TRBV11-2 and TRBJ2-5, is EAGVAQSPRYKIIEKRQSVAFWCNPISGHATLYWYQQILGQGPKLLIQFQNNGVVDDSQLPKDRFSAERLKGVDSTLKIQPAKLEDSAVYLCASSALLRDQETQYFGPGTRLLVL.

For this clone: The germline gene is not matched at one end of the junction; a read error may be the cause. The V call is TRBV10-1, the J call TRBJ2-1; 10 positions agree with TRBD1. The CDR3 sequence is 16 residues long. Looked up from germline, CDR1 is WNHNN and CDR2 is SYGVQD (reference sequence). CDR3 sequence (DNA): TGCGCCAGCAGTGATTCCGGGACAGGGGATATTGGGGAGCAGCTCTTC. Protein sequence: CASSDSGTGDIGEQLF.